This TCR beta chain was observed in a study of blood T cell repertoires in COVID-19. Background on the study: Spain, Italy and the United States supplied samples that represented acute and convalescent COVID-19.

The V end lost 6 bases, the J end lost 11 bases, and 11 bases lay between the germline ends. The CDR3 is 11 residues long. From germline, CDR1 is DFQATT and CDR2 SNEGSKA (reference sequence). This clone was counted only a few times. Authors' methods: Reference gene primer amplification in the assay estimated nucleated cell counts. TCRdb's table, derived via immunoSEQ multiplex PCR, lists solely in-frame clones and lacks some. Clone size and V and J calls were adopted from that table, with D and trimming inferred from the DNA. The sample yields hundreds of thousands of clones, about 79% seen once. The chain employs TRBV20-1 and TRBJ1-6, with D unresolved. The TCR sequence derives from a woman of 80 years or more with acute or convalescent COVID-19. Specimen: peripheral blood. In nucleotides, the CDR3 is TGCAGTGCGGAGGGTTCCACACCCCTCCACTTT. It encodes CSAEGSTPLHF.